This is a list of T cell receptor beta chains from one sample in a study of metastatic and nonmetastatic thyroid tumors. TCRdb re-clonotyped the PCR reads via MiXCR. Among about 40,000 clones listed, over 25% were seen once. The sequenced material came from blood. These receptor sequences come from a male donor with papillary thyroid cancer or a benign thyroid nodule (not recorded which). Some clones in this sample may be carry-over from other donors' samples. The CDR3 runs from the conserved cysteine through the conserved F or W. A D gene is named only where the DNA matches it firmly. Size is omitted from some rows. Given values are once, few, many or a class for expanded clones.

CDR3nt	CDR3aa	j_gene	len	d_gene	v_gene	abundance
TGTGCCAGCAGTGAACTAGGCTGGTCCTCAGCCGTATACACCATATATTTT	CASSELGWSSAVYTIYF	TRBJ1-3	17	NA	TRBV6-1	NA
TGTGCCAGTAGTATAGATCCTCGGGAAGGACTGTTTTTT	CASSIDPREGLFF	TRBJ1-4	13	NA	TRBV19	many
TGTGCCAGCAGTTATACGGCGGGAGGTCACAATGAGCAGTTCTTC	CASSYTAGGHNEQFF	TRBJ2-1	15	TRBD2	TRBV6-6	many
TGTGCCAGCAGCTATTCGAATCCTCAGGATACGCAGTATTTT	CASSYSNPQDTQYF	TRBJ2-3	14	NA	TRBV11-1	NA
TGCGCCAGCAGCCGGGTGGTCGGGGACACCTCATCCTACGAGCAGTACTTC	CASSRVVGDTSSYEQYF	TRBJ2-7	17	NA	TRBV5-1	NA
TGTGCCAGCAGTGTTAGCGGGAGCACAGATACGCAGTATTTT	CASSVSGSTDTQYF	TRBJ2-3	14	TRBD2	TRBV6-4	few
TGTGCCAGCAGTCCCCGACAGGGGGACACTGGATACACCTTC	CASSPRQGDTGYTF	TRBJ1-2	14	TRBD1	TRBV27	NA
TGTGCCAGCAGTCTAAACAGGGGAAACATGAACACTGAAGCTTTCTTT	CASSLNRGNMNTEAFF	TRBJ1-1	16	TRBD1	TRBV27	few
TGTGCCAGCAGTGCCGGGGAATATAGCAATCAGCCCCAGCATTTT	CASSAGEYSNQPQHF	TRBJ1-5	15	NA	TRBV28	NA
TGTGCCAGCAGTTTAACAGGTCTTAATTCACCCCCCCACTTT	CASSLTGLNSPPHF	TRBJ1-6	14	NA	TRBV6-4	NA
TGCAGTGCTAGTGACAGGGGAGGCGACGAGCAGTACTTC	CSASDRGGDEQYF	TRBJ2-7	13	TRBD1	TRBV20-1	many
TGTGCCAGCAGGCGGAAGGTCGCGGCTTACAATGAGCAGTTCTTC	CASRRKVAAYNEQFF	TRBJ2-1	15	NA	TRBV6-1	few
TGTGCCAGTGAGGGACAGAGTCGGAACACCGGGGAGCTGTTTTTT	CASEGQSRNTGELFF	TRBJ2-2	15	TRBD1	TRBV28	few
TGTGCCAGCAGTGAAGGGAGCTCCTATAATTCACCCCTCCACTTT	CASSEGSSYNSPLHF	TRBJ1-6	15	NA	TRBV6-1	medium-sized
TGTGCCAGCAGCCGGGAGTCTAGCGGGGTCTCCTACGAGCAGTACTTC	CASSRESSGVSYEQYF	TRBJ2-7	16	TRBD2	TRBV7-6	many
TGTGCCAGCAGCCAGGCACACAGGGAGGAAAAACTGTTTTTT	CASSQAHREEKLFF	TRBJ1-4	14	NA	TRBV14	few
TGCAGTGCCATAGGGGGCCTCTCGAATGGCTACACCTTC	CSAIGGLSNGYTF	TRBJ1-2	13	TRBD1	TRBV20-1	NA
TGTGCCAGCAGCTTAACCCCTAGCGGGATGCGTGGTGAGCAGTTCTTC	CASSLTPSGMRGEQFF	TRBJ2-1	16	TRBD2	TRBV7-3	NA
TGTGCCAGCAGCGTAGTCACCGGGGAGCTGTTTTTT	CASSVVTGELFF	TRBJ2-2	12	NA	TRBV9	many
TGTGCCAGCAGCCCCGACCCTACTTCTGGCACCGGGGAGCTGTTTTTT	CASSPDPTSGTGELFF	TRBJ2-2	16	NA	TRBV5-4	NA
TGTGCCAGCCGCTTCGTAGGGGTCCCAGATACGCAGTATTTT	CASRFVGVPDTQYF	TRBJ2-3	14	NA	TRBV11-2	NA
TGTGCCAGCAGTTTAAGCCCCAGGGGCGGGGCCAATTCACCCCTCCACTTT	CASSLSPRGGANSPLHF	TRBJ1-6	17	NA	TRBV27	many
TGTACCAGCTCACCACCGAGTCAGGGGAATGCTGAAGCTTTCTTT	CTSSPPSQGNAEAFF	TRBJ1-1	15	NA	TRBV18	once
TGCGCCAGCAGCCCGCTGGGGGAGAGCGTACAGCCCCAGCATTTT	CASSPLGESVQPQHF	TRBJ1-5	15	NA	TRBV5-1	NA
TGTGCCAGCGGAGGGCCGGATAACTATGGCTACACCTTC	CASGGPDNYGYTF	TRBJ1-2	13	NA	TRBV6-2/TRBV6-3	NA
TGTGCCAGCAGCCTTCAGGGGGGGGCAGAGTCCCAGTACTTC	CASSLQGGAESQYF	TRBJ2-5	14	NA	TRBV13	NA
TGTGCCAGTACGCCAAACCACGGGACAGGGGAAGAGCAGTACTTC	CASTPNHGTGEEQYF	TRBJ2-7	15	TRBD1	TRBV19	few
TGTGCCAGCAGTGACTTAGCAGGGGGTAGCACATATACGCAGTATTTT	CASSDLAGGSTYTQYF	TRBJ2-3	16	TRBD1	TRBV6-4	NA
TGTGCCAGCAGCCAAACCGGGACAGCTTATGGCTACACCTTC	CASSQTGTAYGYTF	TRBJ1-2	14	TRBD1	TRBV3-1	many
TGTGCCAGCAGTTTAGGTTGGCAGAATAATCAGCCCCAGCATTTT	CASSLGWQNNQPQHF	TRBJ1-5	15	NA	TRBV12-3/TRBV12-4	many
TGCGCCAGCAGCTCGCCGTACAGGGGGCGCGGCTATGGCTACACCTTC	CASSSPYRGRGYGYTF	TRBJ1-2	16	TRBD1	TRBV5-1	few
TGTGCCAGCAGCTTAGCGGGGGGTCCGAACACCGGGGAGCTGTTTTTT	CASSLAGGPNTGELFF	TRBJ2-2	16	NA	TRBV7-2	many
TGTGCCAGCAGTTACGGGACTAGCGTCTACGAGCAGTACTTC	CASSYGTSVYEQYF	TRBJ2-7	14	TRBD2	TRBV6-2/TRBV6-3	NA
TGTGCCAGCAGTTTAGCGGGAGGCTACGAGCAGTACTTC	CASSLAGGYEQYF	TRBJ2-7	13	NA	TRBV12-3/TRBV12-4	many
TGTGCCAGCAGCGTATCCGGGGGGGAGACCGGGGAGCTGTTTTTT	CASSVSGGETGELFF	TRBJ2-2	15	TRBD2	TRBV7-2	NA
TGTGCCAGCGGGATGGGCCATAACGAGCAGTACTTC	CASGMGHNEQYF	TRBJ2-7	12	NA	TRBV28	few
TGTGCCAGCAGTGAAGCGATCTATGGCTACACCTTC	CASSEAIYGYTF	TRBJ1-2	12	NA	TRBV6-1	NA
TGTGCCAGCAGCTGGACCTCATCGGGGTCCGGGGCCAACGTCCTGACTTTC	CASSWTSSGSGANVLTF	TRBJ2-6	17	NA	TRBV5-4	many
TGTGCCAGTAGGACAGGGGGAAGTAGGAATTCACCCCTCCACTTT	CASRTGGSRNSPLHF	TRBJ1-6	15	TRBD1	TRBV19	medium-sized
TGTGCCAGCAGCTTGACGGGACAGGGGGCGCAGGATACGCAGTATTTT	CASSLTGQGAQDTQYF	TRBJ2-3	16	TRBD1	TRBV5-5	many
TGTGCCAGTTTAGGGGGACGATTAGGCAATGAGCAGTTCTTC	CASLGGRLGNEQFF	TRBJ2-1	14	NA	TRBV7-9	many
TGTGCCAGCAGCCAATTACAGGGGGTTGTTGCCTACGAGCAGTACTTC	CASSQLQGVVAYEQYF	TRBJ2-7	16	TRBD1	TRBV28	medium-sized
TGTGCCAGCAGCCATCCGGACAACCACAATGAGCAGTTCTTC	CASSHPDNHNEQFF	TRBJ2-1	14	NA	TRBV7-9	few
TGTGCCAGCACCACCGGGGCACAGCCCCAGCATTTT	CASTTGAQPQHF	TRBJ1-5	12	NA	TRBV6-1	NA
TGCAGTGCCCCTAGCGGGAGAAGGGGTACGCAGTATTTT	CSAPSGRRGTQYF	TRBJ2-3	13	TRBD2	TRBV20-1	once
TGCAGTGCTACCTCTGGCTATGGCTACACCTTC	CSATSGYGYTF	TRBJ1-2	11	NA	TRBV20-1	NA
TGTGCCAGCAGTTTATCGGGGAGCGGGAGTTTCACCGGGGAGCTGTTTTTT	CASSLSGSGSFTGELFF	TRBJ2-2	17	TRBD2	TRBV27	few
TGTGCCAGCAGCTTAGGGGGGGTGCAAGAGACCCAGTACTTC	CASSLGGVQETQYF	TRBJ2-5	14	TRBD2	TRBV7-3	many
TGCAGTGCTAGAGGGTACCGGGACGGATGTAACACCGGGGAGCTGTTTTTT	CSARGYRDGCNTGELFF	TRBJ2-2	17	NA	TRBV20-1	once
TGTGCCAGCAGTGAGACCGGGACAGCTTACAATGAGCAGTTCTTC	CASSETGTAYNEQFF	TRBJ2-1	15	TRBD1	TRBV2	NA
TGCGCCAGCAGCGACAACAGGGGGCTCACTGAAGCTTTCTTT	CASSDNRGLTEAFF	TRBJ1-1	14	TRBD1	TRBV5-1	NA